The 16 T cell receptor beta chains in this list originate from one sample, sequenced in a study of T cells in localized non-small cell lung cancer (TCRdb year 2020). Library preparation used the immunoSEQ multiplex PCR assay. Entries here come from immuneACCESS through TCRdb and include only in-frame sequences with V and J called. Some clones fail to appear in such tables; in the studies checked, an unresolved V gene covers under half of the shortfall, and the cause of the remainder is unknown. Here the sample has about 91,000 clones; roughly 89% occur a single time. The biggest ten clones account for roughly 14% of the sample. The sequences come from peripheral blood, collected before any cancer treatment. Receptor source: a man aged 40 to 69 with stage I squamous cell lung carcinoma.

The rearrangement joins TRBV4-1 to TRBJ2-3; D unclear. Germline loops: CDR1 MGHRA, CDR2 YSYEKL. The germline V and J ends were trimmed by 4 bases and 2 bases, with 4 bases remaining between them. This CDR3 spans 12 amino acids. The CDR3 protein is CASSPDTDTQYF. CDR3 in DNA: TGCGCCAGCAGCCCGGACACAGATACGCAGTATTTT.

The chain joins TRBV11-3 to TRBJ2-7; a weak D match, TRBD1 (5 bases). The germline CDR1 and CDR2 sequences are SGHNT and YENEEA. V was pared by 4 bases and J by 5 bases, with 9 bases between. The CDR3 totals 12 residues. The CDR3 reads CASSSRVHEQYF. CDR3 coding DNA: TGTGCCAGCAGCTCCAGGGTACACGAGCAGTACTTC.

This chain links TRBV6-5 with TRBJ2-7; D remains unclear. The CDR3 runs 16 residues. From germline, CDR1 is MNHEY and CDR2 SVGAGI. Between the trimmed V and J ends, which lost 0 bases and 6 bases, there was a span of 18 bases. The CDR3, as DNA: TGTGCCAGCAGTTACTCGGGCAGACCCCTGGTTTCCGAGCAGTACTTC. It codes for CASSYSGRPLVSEQYF.

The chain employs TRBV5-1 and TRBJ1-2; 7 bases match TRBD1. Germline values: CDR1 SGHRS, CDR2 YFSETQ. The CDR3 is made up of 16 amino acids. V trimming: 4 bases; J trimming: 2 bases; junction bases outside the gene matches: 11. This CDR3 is CASSGAGTAGNYGYTF. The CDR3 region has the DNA TGCGCCAGCAGCGGTGCCGGGACAGCCGGAAACTATGGCTACACCTTC.

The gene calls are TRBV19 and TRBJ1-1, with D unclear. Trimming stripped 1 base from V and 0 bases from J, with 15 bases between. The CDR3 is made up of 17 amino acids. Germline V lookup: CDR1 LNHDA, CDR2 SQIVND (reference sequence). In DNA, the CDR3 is TGTGCCAGTAGTATAGGATGGTTGAGCAGCTTGAACACTGAAGCTTTCTTT. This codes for CASSIGWLSSLNTEAFF.

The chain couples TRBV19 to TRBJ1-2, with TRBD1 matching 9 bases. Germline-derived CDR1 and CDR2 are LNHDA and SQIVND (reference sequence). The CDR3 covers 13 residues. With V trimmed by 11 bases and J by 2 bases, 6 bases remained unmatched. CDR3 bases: TGTGCCTCGACAGGGGGAAGAAACTATGGCTACACCTTC. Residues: CASTGGRNYGYTF.

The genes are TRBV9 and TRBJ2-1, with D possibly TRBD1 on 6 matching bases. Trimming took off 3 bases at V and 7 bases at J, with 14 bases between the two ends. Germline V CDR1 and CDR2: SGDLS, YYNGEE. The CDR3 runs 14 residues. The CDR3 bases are TGTGCCAGCAGCGCAGGGGAACGTCGTAATGAGCAGTTCTTC. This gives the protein CASSAGERRNEQFF.

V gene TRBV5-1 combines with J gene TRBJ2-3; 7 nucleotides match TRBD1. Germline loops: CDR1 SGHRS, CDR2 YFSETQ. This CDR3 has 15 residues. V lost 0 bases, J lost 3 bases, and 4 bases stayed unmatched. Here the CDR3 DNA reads TGCGCCAGCAGCTTGGGACAGGGATGGACAGATACGCAGTATTTT. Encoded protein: CASSLGQGWTDTQYF.

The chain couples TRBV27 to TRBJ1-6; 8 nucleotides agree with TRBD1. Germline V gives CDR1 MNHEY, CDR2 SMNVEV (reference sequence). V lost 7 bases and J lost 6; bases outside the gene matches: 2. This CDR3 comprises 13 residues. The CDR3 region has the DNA TGTGCCAGCAACACAGGGGGTAATTCACCCCTCCACTTT. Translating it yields CASNTGGNSPLHF.

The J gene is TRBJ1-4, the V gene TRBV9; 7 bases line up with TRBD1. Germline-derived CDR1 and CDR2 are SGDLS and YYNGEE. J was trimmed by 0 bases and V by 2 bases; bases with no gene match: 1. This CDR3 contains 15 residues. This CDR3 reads CASSVGTATNEKLFF. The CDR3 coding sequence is TGTGCCAGCAGCGTGGGGACAGCAACTAATGAAAAACTGTTTTTT.

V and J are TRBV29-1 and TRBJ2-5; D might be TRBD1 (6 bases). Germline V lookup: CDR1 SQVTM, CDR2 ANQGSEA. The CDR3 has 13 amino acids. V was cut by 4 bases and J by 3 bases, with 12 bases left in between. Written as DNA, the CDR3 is TGCAGCGTTGTTGGGGGCTTGGAAGAGACCCAGTACTTC. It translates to CSVVGGLEETQYF.

DNA of the CDR3: TGTGCCAGCTCACCATTGGGGGCCGGGGCAGCCAACACTGAAGCTTTCTTT. Its protein product is CASSPLGAGAANTEAFF. The rearrangement links TRBV18 to TRBJ1-1, with a weak D call TRBD1 (6 bases). The V and J ends lost 2 bases and 2 bases respectively, with 18 bases between them. CDR1 and CDR2 from the germline V gene are KGHSH and LQKENI. The CDR3 sequence is 17 residues long.

The CDR3: CASSLTETYEQYF. The CDR3 region has the DNA TGTGCCAGCAGCCTGACAGAGACCTACGAGCAGTACTTC. The V gene is TRBV9, the J gene TRBJ2-7, with a tentative D call TRBD1 (5 bases). The V and J ends lost 4 bases and 2 bases respectively, with 10 bases between them. The CDR3 extends over 13 amino acids. The germline V gene encodes CDR1 SGDLS and CDR2 YYNGEE.

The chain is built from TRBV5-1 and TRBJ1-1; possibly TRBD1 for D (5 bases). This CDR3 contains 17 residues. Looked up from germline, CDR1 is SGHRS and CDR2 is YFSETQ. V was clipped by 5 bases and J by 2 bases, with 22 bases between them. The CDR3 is CASSLPGGSVRNTEAFF. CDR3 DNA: TGCGCCAGCAGTTTACCTGGGGGGTCGGTAAGAAACACTGAAGCTTTCTTT.

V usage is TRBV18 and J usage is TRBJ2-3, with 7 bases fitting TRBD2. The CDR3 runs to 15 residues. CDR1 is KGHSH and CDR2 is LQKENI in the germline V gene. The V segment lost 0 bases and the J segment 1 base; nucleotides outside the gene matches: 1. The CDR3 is CASSPPRGGTDTQYF. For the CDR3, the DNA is TGTGCCAGCTCACCACCCCGGGGGGGCACAGATACGCAGTATTTT.

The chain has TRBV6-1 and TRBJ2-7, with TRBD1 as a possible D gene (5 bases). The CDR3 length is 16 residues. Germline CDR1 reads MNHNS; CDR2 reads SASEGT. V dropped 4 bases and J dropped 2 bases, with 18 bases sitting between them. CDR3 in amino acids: CASSVYRPPGPYEQYF. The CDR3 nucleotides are TGTGCCAGCAGTGTCTACAGGCCTCCTGGTCCCTACGAGCAGTACTTC.